This T cell receptor beta chain was captured in a study of T-cell memory formation after mild COVID-19. One entry per CDR3 protein results from TCRdb running MiXCR on the 5' RACE reads. The sample lists about 620,000 distinct CDR3 sequences; under 20% were seen once. The V gene lost 3 bases and the J gene lost 3 bases, with 18 bases spanning the gap. This CDR3 spans 16 amino acids. There are a few counts of this clonotype. This receptor was obtained from an adult woman who had mild COVID-19 (a few samples of this study predate the infection). Cell type and time point are not known. The V and J genes are TRBV12-3 or TRBV12-4 and TRBJ2-7, with D maybe TRBD2 (6 bases). Input material: PBMCs or a T cell subset sorted from them (not recorded which). The CDR3 spells CASSFVPDSGVYEQYF. In DNA form, the CDR3 reads TGTGCCAGCAGTTTTGTGCCGGATAGCGGCGTCTACGAGCAGTACTTC.